The TCR beta chain described here comes from a study of identical twins. TCRdb ran MiXCR on the 5' RACE reads and lists one entry per CDR3 protein. Among about 690,000 distinct CDR3 sequences listed, 21% were seen once. The CDR3 runs 12 residues. Trimming removed 9 bases at V and 7 bases at J, with 13 bases between. This clonotype was detected only a few times. This sample was shared with a second study, whose subject was T cells expressing NK-cell markers.

Sample: PBMCs. The V call is TRBV12-3 or TRBV12-4, the J call TRBJ2-1; D tentatively reads TRBD1 or TRBD2 (5 bases each). This TCR derives from a woman between 18 and 29 years old in good health. CDR3 residues: CASAGTENEQFF. In nucleotides, the CDR3 is TGTGCCAGTGCCGGGACCGAGAATGAGCAGTTCTTC.